These T cell receptor beta chains were read from a single sample in a study of blood T cells in healthy people across ages. In TCRdb, the 5' RACE reads were re-called with MiXCR into one record per CDR3 protein. The sample holds 750,000 to 850,000 distinct CDR3 sequences, around a quarter seen once. Another study also made use of these data, one on T cells of mothers and their children.

The sample consisted of blood. All receptors derive from a boy younger than 18 in good health. CDR3s include the opening cysteine and the closing phenylalanine or tryptophan.

TRBV5-1	TRBJ2-2	CASSWDTGELFF
TRBV4-2	TRBJ2-1	CASSRGLAELNEQFF
TRBV6-2/TRBV6-3	TRBJ1-5	CASTLTGANSNQPQHF
TRBV6-5	TRBJ2-3	CASSYEAGDRDTQYF
TRBV12-3/TRBV12-4	TRBJ1-1	CASSFGVGGLEAFF
TRBV28	TRBJ1-1	CASSQQGRRTEAFF
TRBV6-2/TRBV6-3	TRBJ1-1	CASSYGGMNTEAFF
TRBV12-3/TRBV12-4	TRBJ2-4	CASSLDGMNIQSF
TRBV5-1	TRBJ2-1	CASSYSGTSKFNEQFF
TRBV20-1	TRBJ2-7	CSASPPRVRGDEQYF